The clone carrying this TCR beta chain was detected once. Its antigen is unknown. These data belong to a study of T cell responses to AZD1222 COVID-19 vaccine. Study observations and caveats: Unmutated variant regions are reportedly the target of nearly half of TCRs that are spike-specific. In a largely white British group with more females than males, clonal diversity was possibly underestimated. At baseline, just a handful of AZD1222 recipients tested seropositive. Regions 160-218 and 743-854 dominated among vaccine-associated CD4 TCRs spanning spike.

Clones were sequenced by immunoSEQ multiplex PCR, and TCRdb holds only the in-frame ones, with some missing. The data show approximately 120,000 clones, with 88% seen just once and 4% to 4.5% held by the top ten. Losses at the gene ends were 5 bases for V and 7 bases for J; bases not matched to a gene: 9. Germline CDR1 and CDR2: SEHNR and FQNEAQ (reference sequence). The CDR3 loop spans 15 amino acids. This sequence joins TRBV7-9 and TRBJ1-4; 8 bases align to TRBD1. The sequence came from an adult in good health. The sequenced sample was peripheral blood, obtained on day 0 of AZD1222 vaccination. Written as DNA, the CDR3 is TGTGCCAGCAGCCAAGCCGGGACAGGCGGTGAAAAACTGTTTTTT. Protein: CASSQAGTGGEKLFF.